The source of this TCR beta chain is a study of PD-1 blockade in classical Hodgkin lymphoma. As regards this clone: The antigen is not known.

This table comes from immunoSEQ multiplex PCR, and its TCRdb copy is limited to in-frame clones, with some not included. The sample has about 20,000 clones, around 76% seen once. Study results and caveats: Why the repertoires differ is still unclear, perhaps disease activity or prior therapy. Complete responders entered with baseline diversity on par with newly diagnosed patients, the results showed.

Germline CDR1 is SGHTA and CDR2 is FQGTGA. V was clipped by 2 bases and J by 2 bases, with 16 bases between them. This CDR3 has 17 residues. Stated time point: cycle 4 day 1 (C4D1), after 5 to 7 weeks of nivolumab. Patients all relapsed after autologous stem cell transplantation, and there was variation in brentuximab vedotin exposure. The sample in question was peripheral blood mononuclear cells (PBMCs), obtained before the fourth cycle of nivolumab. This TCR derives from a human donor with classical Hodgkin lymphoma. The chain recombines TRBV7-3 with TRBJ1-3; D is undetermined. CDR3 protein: CASSLGGQESAGNTIYF. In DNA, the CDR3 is TGTGCCAGCAGCTTAGGCGGGCAGGAGTCGGCTGGAAACACCATATATTTT.